This T cell receptor (beta chain) originates from a study of response to subunit inactivated influenza vaccine (dated by TCRdb to 2017 to 2018). Broadly, across the study: Deep quantitative profiling of the T cell receptor repertoire was used in the study to follow responses to a trivalent subunit inactivated influenza vaccine. Study-wide findings and limitations: The authors proposed that each seasonal influenza vaccination may bring in only a limited number of new T cells.

Worth noting for this clonotype: It lacks a known antigen. Qualities for individual bases were not recorded, and no much larger clone is one base off.

Library method: RT-PCR. TCRdb names Illumina HiSeq 2500 as the instrument used. Using fastp at Q25 and MiXCR, TCRdb reprocessed the public reads and kept productive beta chains. Each CDR3 protein gets just one entry, which takes the most common genes and DNA from the rows behind it. This sample comprises about 520,000 distinct CDR3 sequences, approximately 7.7% of them detected only once. The ten largest clones capture approximately 14% of the sample. Sequenced here: PBMCs from blood, sampled roughly 24 months after vaccination. The TCR comes from a man between 50 and 69 years old who received an inactivated influenza vaccine. Donor details come from another sample of the same person, matched by shared clones.

Read as DNA, the sequence is TGTGCCAGCAGCCGAGAATGGCAAGAGACCCAGTACTTC. This codes for CASSREWQETQYF. This chain joins TRBV12-3 or TRBV12-4 to TRBJ2-5, with the D segment identity uncertain. The junction shows trimming of 6 bases on V and 2 bases on J, plus 10 bases between the germline ends. The cysteine opens and the phenylalanine closes a CDR3 of 13 amino acids. Solely the CDR3 DNA is kept, with 39 bases framed from the first base.